The clone carrying this T cell receptor beta chain was observed a few times. Its antigen is not identified. TCR cDNA molecules were tagged individually, and each one carried a unique molecular identifier. TCRdb independently ran MiXCR on the 5' RACE reads; one entry per CDR3 protein. The sample includes 89,000 or so distinct CDR3 sequences, approximately 21% seen only once; the top ten take about 6.6%. This record comes from a study of spatial heterogeneity in lung cancer. Study information: Alpha-chain detections were consistently fewer than beta-chain detections among the sequences.

Time point specified: sample taken at primary tumor resection. In each case, whole RNA from tumor, nontumor lung or frozen PBMC was sequenced unsorted. Around 68 TRACERx patients with early, untreated non-small cell lung cancer donated samples. This CDR3 contains 14 residues. The trim removed 5 bases at V and 4 bases at J, leaving 6 bases unmatched. Germline CDR1 DFQATT, CDR2 SNEGSKA (reference sequence). Points from the study as a whole: Relative to follow-up, resection was when ubiquitous expanded tumor TCRs appeared more in blood.

The input for sequencing was PBMCs, taken at surgery. This clonotype originated in a male donor with early-stage non-small cell lung cancer. V is TRBV20-1 and J is TRBJ2-3; 10 nucleotides line up with TRBD2. In DNA, the CDR3 is TGCAGTGCTCCCAATAGCGGGGGGTCAGATACGCAGTATTTT. This encodes CSAPNSGGSDTQYF.